This is a list of T cell receptor beta chains from one sample in a study of graft-versus-host responses after intestinal transplantation. The data were produced by immunoSEQ multiplex PCR, yet TCRdb's version contains in-frame clones alone and is incomplete. Here the sample spans roughly 70,000 clones, around 90% being singletons. The sample here was bone marrow, taken around 730 days after intestinal transplantation. The receptors originated from a human patient who received an intestinal transplant, so some T cells may come from the graft donor. Both conserved end residues are part of each CDR3. A D gene is named only where the DNA matches it firmly. Rows give clone size only sometimes, using once, few, many, or a class for an expanded clone.

v_gene	j_gene	d_gene	abundance	CDR3nt	CDR3aa
TRBV11-2	TRBJ2-7	TRBD2	.	TGTGCCAGCAGCTGGCCCGGGGGGGGGAGAGTGAACCACGAGCAGTACTTC	CASSWPGGGRVNHEQYF
TRBV28	TRBJ2-3	.	.	TGTGCCAGCAGTCCTCTGGGGGACACAGATACGCAGTATTTT	CASSPLGDTDTQYF
TRBV6-6	TRBJ1-2	TRBD1	once	TGTGCCAGCAGTTACCCAGGGGGCGCGGAATTTGGTGGCTACACCTTC	CASSYPGGAEFGGYTF
TRBV28	TRBJ2-3	TRBD2	.	TGTGCCAGCAAGATCGAGCGGGAGTTAACAGATACGCAGTATTTT	CASKIERELTDTQYF
TRBV5-1	TRBJ2-1	TRBD1	.	TGCGCCAGCAGCTGGGACAGCTCCTACAATGAGCAGTTCTTC	CASSWDSSYNEQFF
TRBV7-9	TRBJ2-7	.	once	TGTGCCAGCAGCTCAACTGCAGGTCCCCTTCTCGAGCAGTACTTC	CASSSTAGPLLEQYF
TRBV11-2	TRBJ2-1	.	.	TGTGCCAGCAGGTACGGTGGGGTTTACAATGAGCAGTTCTTC	CASRYGGVYNEQFF
TRBV6-5	TRBJ2-1	.	once	TGTGCCAGCAGTTATCGACGGCCAACAGTTGAGCAGTTCTTC	CASSYRRPTVEQFF
TRBV6-4	TRBJ2-1	.	.	TGTGCCAGCTCCCCCGGGACTGGATCCCACAATGAGCAGTTCTTC	CASSPGTGSHNEQFF
TRBV19	TRBJ2-5	.	.	TGTGCCAGTAGGGGGCCCGCAGAGACCCAGTACTTC	CASRGPAETQYF
TRBV5-1	TRBJ1-1	.	.	TGCGCCAGCAGCCTCACGCGCGAGGGGGAGAACACTGAAGCTTTCTTT	CASSLTREGENTEAFF
TRBV11-2	TRBJ1-2	.	few	TGTGCCAGCAGCCGAGCCTATGGCTACACCTTC	CASSRAYGYTF
TRBV6-1	TRBJ1-5	.	once	TGTGCCAGCAGCGGACAGAAAAATCAGCCCCAGCATTTT	CASSGQKNQPQHF
TRBV28	TRBJ2-7	.	.	TGTGCCAGCAGTTACTGGAACTACGAGCAGTACTTC	CASSYWNYEQYF
TRBV10-1	TRBJ2-3	.	.	TGCGCCAGCAGTGAGTCATTGGCGACAGATACGCAGTATTTT	CASSESLATDTQYF
TRBV7-2	TRBJ2-5	.	.	TGTGCCAGCAGCTTCCCCCGGGACCAAGAGACCCAGTACTTC	CASSFPRDQETQYF
TRBV7-9	TRBJ1-3	TRBD1	.	TGTGCCAGCAGCCACCGGGACAGCTCTGGAAACACCATATATTTT	CASSHRDSSGNTIYF
TRBV6-1	TRBJ2-3	.	.	TGTGCCAGCAGTGACCGGAACACAGATACGCAGTATTTT	CASSDRNTDTQYF
TRBV4-1	TRBJ2-1	TRBD1	.	TGCGCCAGCAGCCAATCCTACACCGGGACAGCATACAATGAGCAGTTCTTC	CASSQSYTGTAYNEQFF
TRBV6-1	TRBJ1-1	.	.	TGTGCCAGCAGGGATCAGATGAACACTGAAGCTTTCTTT	CASRDQMNTEAFF
TRBV4-2	TRBJ1-5	.	.	TGTGCCAGCAGCCTAGATTTAGGGGCTGGACAGCCCCAGCATTTT	CASSLDLGAGQPQHF
TRBV27	TRBJ2-5	.	.	TGTGCCAGCAGTTTACAATTCGGGCTGCAAGAGACCCAGTACTTC	CASSLQFGLQETQYF
TRBV7-6	TRBJ2-3	TRBD2	.	TGTGCCAGCAGCTCAGTACTAGCGGGGGATACGCAGTATTTT	CASSSVLAGDTQYF
TRBV5-6	TRBJ2-7	.	.	TGTGCCAGCGGCCAGGACTTTCCCTACGAGCAGTACTTC	CASGQDFPYEQYF
TRBV13	TRBJ2-1	.	.	TGTGCCAGCAGCTTAAGTAGGAGCTCCTACAATGAGCAGTTCTTC	CASSLSRSSYNEQFF
TRBV7-2	TRBJ2-1	.	once	TGTGCCAGCAGCATACCCGGGACTTTTTACAATGAGCAGTTCTTC	CASSIPGTFYNEQFF
TRBV16	TRBJ2-1	.	.	TGTGCCAGCAGCCCCGGTAGTACGGAGCAGTTCTTC	CASSPGSTEQFF
TRBV28	TRBJ1-5	.	few	TGTGCCAGCAGAGGCCCAAATCAGCCCCAGCATTTT	CASRGPNQPQHF
TRBV7-2	TRBJ2-2	.	.	TGTGCCAGCAGCCCGAGGGGGAGGAGCAACACCGGGGAGCTGTTTTTT	CASSPRGRSNTGELFF
TRBV9	TRBJ2-5	.	.	TGTGCCAGCAGCGTAGGCATCGATAAAGAGACCCAGTACTTC	CASSVGIDKETQYF
TRBV7-3	TRBJ1-1	.	.	TGTGCCAGCAGCCCAGCAGCAACAGAAGGAGTCACTGAAGCTTTCTTT	CASSPAATEGVTEAFF